The entry that follows covers one T cell receptor beta chain sequence. Antigen: not known. The sample's time point: baseline pretreatment blood. Treatment defined: 15 Gy SBRT to primary tumor, nephrectomy 4 weeks later. Serial blood draws occurred at baseline and 2 and 4 weeks post-SBRT. The ends lost 5 bases at V and 8 bases at J; junction bases unmatched: 11. There are 15 residues in the CDR3. Germline CDR1 reads SEHNR; CDR2 reads FQNEAQ (reference sequence). This sample stems from a study of radiation and T cells in renal cell carcinoma. Study-level background: Nephrectomy followed 15 Gy stereotactic body radiation by 4 weeks.

Study-level results: From baseline, blood top tumor clonotypes peaked at 2 weeks post-radiation.

Only in-frame clones appear in the TCRdb table, and some are missing; sequencing was by immunoSEQ multiplex PCR. The table shows about 130,000 clones, with around 83% occurring only once. The input for sequencing was blood, taken from a patient whose treatment included radiotherapy and nephrectomy. The chain couples TRBV7-9 to TRBJ1-4; 7 bases align to TRBD1. The clonotype originates from a woman aged 60-70 years with renal cell carcinoma. The CDR3 bases are TGTGCCAGCAGCACCCGACAGGGTCTTGACGAAAAACTGTTTTTT. This translates into CASSTRQGLDEKLFF.